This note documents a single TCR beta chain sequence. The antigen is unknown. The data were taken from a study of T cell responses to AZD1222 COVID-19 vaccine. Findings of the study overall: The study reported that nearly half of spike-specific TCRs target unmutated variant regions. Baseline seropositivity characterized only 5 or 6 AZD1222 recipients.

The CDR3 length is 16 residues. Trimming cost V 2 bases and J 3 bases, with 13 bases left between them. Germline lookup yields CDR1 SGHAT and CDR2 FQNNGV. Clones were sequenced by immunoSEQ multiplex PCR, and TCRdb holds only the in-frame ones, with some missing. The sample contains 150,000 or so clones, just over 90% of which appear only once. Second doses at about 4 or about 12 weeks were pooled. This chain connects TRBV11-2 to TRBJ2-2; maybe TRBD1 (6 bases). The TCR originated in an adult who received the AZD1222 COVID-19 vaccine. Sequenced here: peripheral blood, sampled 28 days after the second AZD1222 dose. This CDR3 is CASSLSQGFDTGELFF. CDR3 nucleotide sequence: TGTGCCAGCAGCTTATCACAGGGATTCGACACCGGGGAGCTGTTTTTT.